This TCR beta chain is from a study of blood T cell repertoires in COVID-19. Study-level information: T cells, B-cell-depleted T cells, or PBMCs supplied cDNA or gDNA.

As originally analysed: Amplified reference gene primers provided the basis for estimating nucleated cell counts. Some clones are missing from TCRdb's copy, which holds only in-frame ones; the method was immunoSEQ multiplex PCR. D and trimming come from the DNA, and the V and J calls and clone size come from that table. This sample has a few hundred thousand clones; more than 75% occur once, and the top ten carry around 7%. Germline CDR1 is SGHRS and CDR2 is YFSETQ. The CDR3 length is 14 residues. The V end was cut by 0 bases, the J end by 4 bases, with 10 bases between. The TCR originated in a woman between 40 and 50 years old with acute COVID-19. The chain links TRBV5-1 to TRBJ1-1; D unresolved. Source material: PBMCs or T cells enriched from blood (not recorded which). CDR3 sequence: CASSLAPTGTEAFF. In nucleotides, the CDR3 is TGCGCCAGCAGCTTGGCACCCACCGGCACTGAAGCTTTCTTT.